This TCR beta chain originates from a study of OX40 agonist ivuxolimab in advanced cancers. Across the study: Earlier anti-PD-1, anti-PD-L1 or anti-CTLA-4 therapy was permitted; over 35% had received some. Findings and caveats of the study: There was clonal expansion of CD4+ and CD8+ blood T cells by week 6 at 0.1 to 3.0 mg/kg. The authors also found low normalized T-cell clonal expansion in some nonresponders.

Regarding this clone: Its antigen remains unknown.

Per germline, CDR1 SGHNT and CDR2 YENEEA. Trimming pared 3 bases from V and 7 bases from J, leaving 1 base between. This CDR3 region has 10 residues. Sequencing used immunoSEQ multiplex PCR; TCRdb keeps in-frame clones, though not all of them. The data hold some 70,000 clones, with roughly nine tenths observed a single time. The J gene is TRBJ1-5, the V gene TRBV11-3; D remains unclear. The TCR originated in an adult with an advanced solid tumor such as melanoma, head and neck, liver or kidney cancer. This sample comprised CD4+ or CD8+ T cells sorted from blood, obtained in a trial of the OX40 agonist ivuxolimab. The CDR3 loop is CASSFQPQHF. In DNA, the CDR3 is TGTGCCAGCAGCTTCCAGCCCCAGCATTTT.